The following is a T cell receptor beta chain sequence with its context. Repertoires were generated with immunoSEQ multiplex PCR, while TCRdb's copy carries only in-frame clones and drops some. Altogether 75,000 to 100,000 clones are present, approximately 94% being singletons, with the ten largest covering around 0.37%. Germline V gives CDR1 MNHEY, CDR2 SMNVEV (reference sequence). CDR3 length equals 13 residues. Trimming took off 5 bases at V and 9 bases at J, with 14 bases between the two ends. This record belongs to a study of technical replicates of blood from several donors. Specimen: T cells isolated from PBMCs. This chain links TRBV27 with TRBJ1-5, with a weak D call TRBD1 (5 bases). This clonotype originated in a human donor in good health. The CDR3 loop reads CASSAAGTRPQHF. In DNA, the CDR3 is TGTGCCAGCAGTGCCGCCGGGACTCGGCCCCAGCATTTT.